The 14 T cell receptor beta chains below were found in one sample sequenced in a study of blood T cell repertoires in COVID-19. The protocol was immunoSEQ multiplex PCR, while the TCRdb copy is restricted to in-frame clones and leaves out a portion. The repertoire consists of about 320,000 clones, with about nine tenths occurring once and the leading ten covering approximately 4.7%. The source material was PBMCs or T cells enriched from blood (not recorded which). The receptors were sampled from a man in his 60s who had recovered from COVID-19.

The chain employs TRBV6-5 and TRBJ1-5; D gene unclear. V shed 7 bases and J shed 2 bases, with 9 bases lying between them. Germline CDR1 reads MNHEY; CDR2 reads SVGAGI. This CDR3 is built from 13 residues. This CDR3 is CASKNSGNQPQHF. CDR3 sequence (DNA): TGTGCCAGCAAAAACAGTGGCAATCAGCCCCAGCATTTT.

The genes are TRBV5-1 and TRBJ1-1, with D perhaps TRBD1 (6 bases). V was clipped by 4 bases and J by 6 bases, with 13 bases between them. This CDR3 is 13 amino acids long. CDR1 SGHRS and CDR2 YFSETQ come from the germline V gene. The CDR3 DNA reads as TGCGCCAGCAGCGTAGGGGGTTGGGCTGAAGCTTTCTTT. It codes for CASSVGGWAEAFF. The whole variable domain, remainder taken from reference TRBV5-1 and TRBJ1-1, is KAGVTQTPRYLIKTRGQQVTLSCSPISGHRSVSWYQQTPGQGLQFLFEYFSETQRNKGNFPGRFSGRQFSNSRSEMNVSTLELGDSALYLCASSVGGWAEAFFGQGTRLTVV.

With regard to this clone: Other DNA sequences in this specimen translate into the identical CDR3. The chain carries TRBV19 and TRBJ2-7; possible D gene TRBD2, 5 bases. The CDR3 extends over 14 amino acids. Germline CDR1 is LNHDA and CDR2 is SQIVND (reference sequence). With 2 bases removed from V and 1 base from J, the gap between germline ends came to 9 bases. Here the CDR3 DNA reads TGTGCCAGTAGTATACGAGGGAGTTCCTACGAGCAGTACTTC. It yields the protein CASSIRGSSYEQYF.

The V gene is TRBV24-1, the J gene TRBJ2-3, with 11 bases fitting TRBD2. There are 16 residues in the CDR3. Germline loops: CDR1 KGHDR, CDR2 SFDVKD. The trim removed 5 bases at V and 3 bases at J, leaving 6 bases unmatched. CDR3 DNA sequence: TGTGCCACCAGTGGCCGACTAGCGGGACAGACAGATACGCAGTATTTT. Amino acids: CATSGRLAGQTDTQYF.

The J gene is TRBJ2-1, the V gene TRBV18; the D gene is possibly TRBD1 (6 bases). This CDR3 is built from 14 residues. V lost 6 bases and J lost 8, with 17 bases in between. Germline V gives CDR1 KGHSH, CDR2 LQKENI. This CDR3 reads CASSDSSPRDEQFF. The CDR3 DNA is TGTGCCAGCTCGGACAGTTCCCCAAGGGATGAGCAGTTCTTC.

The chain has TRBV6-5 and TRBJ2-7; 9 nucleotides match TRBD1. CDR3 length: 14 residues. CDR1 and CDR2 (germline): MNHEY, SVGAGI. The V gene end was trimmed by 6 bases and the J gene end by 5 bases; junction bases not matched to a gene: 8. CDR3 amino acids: CASRQRQGVDEQYF. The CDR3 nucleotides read TGTGCCAGCAGACAAAGACAGGGGGTGGACGAGCAGTACTTC.

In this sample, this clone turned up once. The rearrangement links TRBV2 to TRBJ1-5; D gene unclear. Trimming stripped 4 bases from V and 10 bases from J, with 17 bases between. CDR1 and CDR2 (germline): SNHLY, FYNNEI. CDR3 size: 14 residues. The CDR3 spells CASSVESAAPPQHF. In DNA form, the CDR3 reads TGTGCCAGCAGTGTGGAATCGGCGGCCCCCCCCCAGCATTTT.

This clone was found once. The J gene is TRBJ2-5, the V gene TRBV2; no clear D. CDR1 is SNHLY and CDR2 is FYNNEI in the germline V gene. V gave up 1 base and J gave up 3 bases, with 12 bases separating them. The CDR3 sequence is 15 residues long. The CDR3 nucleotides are TGTGCCAGCAGTGAAGGAGAATATTCCAAAGAGACCCAGTACTTC. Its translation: CASSEGEYSKETQYF.

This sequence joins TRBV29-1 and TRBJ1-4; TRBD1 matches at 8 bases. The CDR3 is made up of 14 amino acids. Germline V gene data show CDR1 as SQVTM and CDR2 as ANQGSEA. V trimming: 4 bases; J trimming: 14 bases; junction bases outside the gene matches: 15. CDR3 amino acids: CSVGTGTLEKGLFF. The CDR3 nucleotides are TGCAGCGTTGGGACAGGGACCCTAGAGAAAGGGCTGTTTTTT.

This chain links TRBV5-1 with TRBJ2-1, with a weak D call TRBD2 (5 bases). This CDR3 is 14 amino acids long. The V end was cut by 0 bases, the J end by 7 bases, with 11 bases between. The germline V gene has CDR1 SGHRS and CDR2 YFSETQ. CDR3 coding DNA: TGCGCCAGCAGCTTGGCCTTTTCGGGGAATGAGCAGTTCTTC. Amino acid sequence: CASSLAFSGNEQFF.

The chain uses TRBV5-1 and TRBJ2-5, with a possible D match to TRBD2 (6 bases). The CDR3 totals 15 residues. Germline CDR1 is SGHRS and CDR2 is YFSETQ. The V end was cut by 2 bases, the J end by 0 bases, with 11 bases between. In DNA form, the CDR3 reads TGCGCCAGCAGCTTCGCGGGACTTAACCAAGAGACCCAGTACTTC. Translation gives CASSFAGLNQETQYF.

CDR3 residues: CASSPDSLRDTGELFF. CDR3 in DNA: TGTGCCAGCAGTCCCGACAGTTTGCGAGACACCGGGGAGCTGTTTTTT. The chain combines TRBV27 with TRBJ2-2, with D possibly matching TRBD1 (5 bases). Trimming pared 5 bases from V and 3 bases from J, leaving 16 bases between. Germline-derived CDR1 and CDR2 are MNHEY and SMNVEV (reference sequence). The CDR3 is 16 residues long.

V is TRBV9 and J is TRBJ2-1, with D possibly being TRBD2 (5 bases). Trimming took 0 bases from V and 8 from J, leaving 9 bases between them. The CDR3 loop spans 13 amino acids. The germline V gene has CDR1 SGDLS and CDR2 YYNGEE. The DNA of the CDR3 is TGTGCCAGCAGCGTAGTGGCTAGCCATGAGCAGTTCTTC. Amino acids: CASSVVASHEQFF.

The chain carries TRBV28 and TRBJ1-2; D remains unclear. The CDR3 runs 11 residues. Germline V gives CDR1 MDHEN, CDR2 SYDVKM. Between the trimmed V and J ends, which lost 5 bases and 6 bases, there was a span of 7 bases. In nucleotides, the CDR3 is TGTGCCAGCAGTGCTAGGAATGGCTACACCTTC. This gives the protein CASSARNGYTF.